The sequence of this T cell receptor (beta chain) was determined in a study of T cell responses to AZD1222 COVID-19 vaccine. Study background: Investigators merged groups given second doses at roughly 4 or roughly 12 weeks. Study results and limitations: None of the repertoires were sampled until the peak T cell response had passed. Donors skewed white British and female; clonal diversity was possibly underestimated. At 160-218 and 743-854, vaccine-associated CD4 TCRs were dominant, and they spanned spike.

This CDR3 is 17 amino acids long. Trimming took off 5 bases at V and 3 bases at J, with 19 bases between the two ends. The V gene's germline CDR1 is KGHSH and CDR2 LQKENI. Profiled with immunoSEQ multiplex PCR; TCRdb holds only in-frame clones, not every one. Of about 120,000 clones detected, around nine tenths appear once; the ten largest clones hold roughly 8.9%. With respect to this clone: The antigen is unknown.

The receptor comes from an adult in good health. The sample in question was peripheral blood, obtained on day 0 of AZD1222 vaccination. V and J are TRBV18 and TRBJ1-4; D ambiguous. For the CDR3, the DNA is TGTGCCAGCTCAAAATACGGTCGCAGCGGGCCTAATGAAAAACTGTTTTTT. Its translation: CASSKYGRSGPNEKLFF.